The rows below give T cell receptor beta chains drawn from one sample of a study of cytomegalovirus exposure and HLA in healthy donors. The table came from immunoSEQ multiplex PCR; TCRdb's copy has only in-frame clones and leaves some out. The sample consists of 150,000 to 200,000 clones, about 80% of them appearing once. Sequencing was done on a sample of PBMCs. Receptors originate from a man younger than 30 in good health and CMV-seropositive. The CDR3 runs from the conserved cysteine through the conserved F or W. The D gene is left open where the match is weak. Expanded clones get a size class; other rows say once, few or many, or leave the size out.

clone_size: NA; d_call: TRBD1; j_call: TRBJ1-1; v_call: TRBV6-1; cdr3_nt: TGTGCCAGCAGTGAGTTTGACAGGGGGAGCACTGAAGCTTTCTTT; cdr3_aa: CASSEFDRGSTEAFF
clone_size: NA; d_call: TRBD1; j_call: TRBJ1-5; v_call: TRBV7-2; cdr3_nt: TGTGCCAGCAGCTGGAAAACAGGGGGCCAGCCCCAGCATTTT; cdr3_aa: CASSWKTGGQPQHF
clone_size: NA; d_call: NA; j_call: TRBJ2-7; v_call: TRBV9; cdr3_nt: TGTGCCAGCAGCGTAGCTAGGCAGGGGGGCTCCTACGAGCAGTACTTC; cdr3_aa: CASSVARQGGSYEQYF
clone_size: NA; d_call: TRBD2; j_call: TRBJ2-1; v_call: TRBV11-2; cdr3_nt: TGTGCCAGCAGCCGGTTGTTGGCGGGAGCCCACAATGAGCAGTTCTTC; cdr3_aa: CASSRLLAGAHNEQFF
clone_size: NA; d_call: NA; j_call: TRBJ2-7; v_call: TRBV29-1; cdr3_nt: TGCAGCGCTACCAGGTACGGCGAGCAGTACTTC; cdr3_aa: CSATRYGEQYF
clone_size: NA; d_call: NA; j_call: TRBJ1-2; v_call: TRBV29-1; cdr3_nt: TGCAGCGTTGAAGAGAGCTATGGCTACACCTTC; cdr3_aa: CSVEESYGYTF
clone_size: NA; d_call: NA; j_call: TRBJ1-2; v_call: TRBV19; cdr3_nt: TGTGCCAGTACCCCTGACAGTTATGGCTACACCTTC; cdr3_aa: CASTPDSYGYTF
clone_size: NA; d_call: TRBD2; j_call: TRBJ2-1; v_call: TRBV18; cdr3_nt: TGTGCCAGTCGAACTAGCGGGAGTGGCAATGAGCAGTTCTTC; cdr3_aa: CASRTSGSGNEQFF
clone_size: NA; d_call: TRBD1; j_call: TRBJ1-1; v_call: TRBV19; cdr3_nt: TGTGCCAGCAACGACCGGGACAGCCTGAACACTGAAGCTTTCTTT; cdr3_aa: CASNDRDSLNTEAFF
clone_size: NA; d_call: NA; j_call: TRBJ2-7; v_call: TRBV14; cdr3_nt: TGTGCCAGCAGCCAAGCGTACGGGATTGGTGGCGAGCAGTACTTC; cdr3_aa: CASSQAYGIGGEQYF
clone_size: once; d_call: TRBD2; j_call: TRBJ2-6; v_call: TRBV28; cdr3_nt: TGTGCCAGCAGTCCCGGGACTAGCGGCACTGGGGCCAACGTCCTGACTTTC; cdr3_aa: CASSPGTSGTGANVLTF
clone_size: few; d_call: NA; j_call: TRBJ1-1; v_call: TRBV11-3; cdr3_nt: TGTGCCAGCAGCTTCACAGCGAACACTGAAGCTTTCTTT; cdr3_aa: CASSFTANTEAFF
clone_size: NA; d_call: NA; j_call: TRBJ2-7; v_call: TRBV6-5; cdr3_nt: TGTGCCAGCAGTTACTCGTTCCAATACGAGCAGTACTTC; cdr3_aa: CASSYSFQYEQYF
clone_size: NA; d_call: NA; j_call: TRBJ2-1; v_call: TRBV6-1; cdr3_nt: TGTGCCAGCAGTGAAGGGTGGGACTTCGATGAGCAGTTCTTC; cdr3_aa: CASSEGWDFDEQFF
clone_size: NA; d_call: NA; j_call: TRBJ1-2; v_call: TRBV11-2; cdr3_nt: TGTGCCAGCAGCTTGGACAGATTTAACTATGGCTACACCTTC; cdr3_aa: CASSLDRFNYGYTF
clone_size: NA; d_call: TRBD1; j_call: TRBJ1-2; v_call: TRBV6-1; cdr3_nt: TGTGCCAGCAGTGAGCCGGGACAGGGAAACTATGGCTACACCTTC; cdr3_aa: CASSEPGQGNYGYTF
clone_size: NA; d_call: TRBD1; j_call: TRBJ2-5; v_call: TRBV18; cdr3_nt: TGTGCCAGCTCAAGGACAGGGGATGAGACCCAGTACTTC; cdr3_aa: CASSRTGDETQYF
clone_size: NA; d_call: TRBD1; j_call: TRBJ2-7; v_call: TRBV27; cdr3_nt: TGTGCCAGCAGCCCAGAGACAGGGGCGAACTACGAGCAGTACTTC; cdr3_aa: CASSPETGANYEQYF
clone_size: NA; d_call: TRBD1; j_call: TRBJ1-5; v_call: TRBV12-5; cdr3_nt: TGTGCTAGTGGACCGACAGGGGTCGGTCAGCCCCAGCATTTT; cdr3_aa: CASGPTGVGQPQHF
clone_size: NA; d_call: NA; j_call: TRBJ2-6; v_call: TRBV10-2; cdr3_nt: TGCGCCAGCAGTGAACCTAGCGCCTCTGGGGCCAACGTCCTGACTTTC; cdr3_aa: CASSEPSASGANVLTF
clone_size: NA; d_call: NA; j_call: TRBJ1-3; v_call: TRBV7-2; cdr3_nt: TGTGCCAGCAGCTTTCGGAGGGGGGGTTCTGGAAACACCATATATTTT; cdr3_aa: CASSFRRGGSGNTIYF
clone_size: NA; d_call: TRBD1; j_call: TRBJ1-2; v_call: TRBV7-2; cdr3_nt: TGTGCCAGCAGCCCGGACAGGACTAATGGCTACACCTTC; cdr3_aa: CASSPDRTNGYTF
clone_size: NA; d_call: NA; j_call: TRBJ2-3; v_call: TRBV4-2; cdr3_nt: TGTGCCAGCAGCCAAGGACTTGTACACACAGATACGCAGTATTTT; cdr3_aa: CASSQGLVHTDTQYF
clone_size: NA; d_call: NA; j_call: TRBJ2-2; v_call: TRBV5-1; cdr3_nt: TGCGCCAGCAGCTTGATTGGACTGAACACCGGGGAGCTGTTTTTT; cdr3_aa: CASSLIGLNTGELFF